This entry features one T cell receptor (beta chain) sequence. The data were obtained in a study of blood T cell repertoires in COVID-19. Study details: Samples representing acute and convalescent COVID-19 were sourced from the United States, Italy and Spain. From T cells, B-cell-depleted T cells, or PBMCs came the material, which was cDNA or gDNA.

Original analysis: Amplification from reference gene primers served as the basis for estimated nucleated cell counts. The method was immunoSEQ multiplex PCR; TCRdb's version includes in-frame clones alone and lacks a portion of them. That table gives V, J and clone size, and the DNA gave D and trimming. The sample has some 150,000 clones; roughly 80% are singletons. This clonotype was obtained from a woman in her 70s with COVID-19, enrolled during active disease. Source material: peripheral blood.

The CDR3: CAWTGQLVSPLHF. In DNA, the CDR3 is TGTGCCTGGACGGGACAGCTTGTCTCACCCCTCCACTTT. This sequence joins TRBV30 and TRBJ1-6, with 7 bases matching TRBD1. The CDR3 spans 13 residues. Germline loops: CDR1 GTSNPN, CDR2 SVGIG (reference sequence). With 4 bases clipped from V and 10 bases from J, the junction kept 7 bases outside the gene matches.